The 25 T cell receptor beta chains below come from one sample, sequenced in a study of blood T cell repertoires in COVID-19. Produced via immunoSEQ multiplex PCR; TCRdb's table is partial and in-frame only. This sample carries roughly 250,000 clones, around 89% of them seen once, and the ten largest clones take roughly 2.5%. Source material: PBMCs or T cells enriched from blood (not recorded which). Receptors originate from a woman aged 18-30 years who had recovered from COVID-19.

V and J are TRBV5-6 and TRBJ1-1; 7 bases fit TRBD1. After removal of 2 bases from V and 10 bases from J, the junction contained 8 bases not matched to a gene. The CDR3 is 13 residues long. Germline assignment: CDR1 SGHDT and CDR2 YYEEEE. In DNA form, the CDR3 reads TGTGCCAGCAGCTTAGGACTCAGGGGGAGAGCTTTCTTT. Its translation: CASSLGLRGRAFF.

The rearrangement links TRBV19 to TRBJ1-5, with unresolved D. The CDR3 extends over 15 amino acids. V dropped 0 bases and J dropped 5 bases, with 11 bases sitting between them. Per germline, CDR1 LNHDA and CDR2 SQIVND (reference sequence). This chain's CDR3 is CASSIEDREYQPQHF. CDR3 DNA: TGTGCCAGTAGTATAGAAGACCGGGAGTATCAGCCCCAGCATTTT.

The gene calls are TRBV5-4 and TRBJ2-7; 7 nucleotides line up with TRBD2. V gave up 3 bases and J gave up 3 bases; unmatched junction bases: 15. The CDR3 covers 17 residues. From germline, CDR1 is SGHNT and CDR2 YYREEE (reference sequence). The CDR3 loop is CASSSPPSSGLHYEQYF. The CDR3 DNA is TGTGCCAGCAGCTCGCCCCCTTCTAGCGGCCTGCACTACGAGCAGTACTTC. The full variable domain, completed using reference TRBV5-4 and TRBJ2-7, is ETGVTQSPTHLIKTRGQQVTLRCSSQSGHNTVSWYQQALGQGPQFIFQYYREEENGRGNFPPRFSGLQFPNYSSELNVNALELDDSALYLCASSSPPSSGLHYEQYFGPGTRLTVT.

The V and J genes are TRBV5-1 and TRBJ2-7, with 7 positions matching TRBD1. Germline CDR1 is SGHRS and CDR2 is YFSETQ. The junction had 8 bases not matched to a gene; V was cut back by 3 bases and J by 5 bases. This CDR3 has 14 amino acids. This CDR3 reads CASSSTQGIHEQYF. CDR3 in DNA: TGCGCCAGCAGCTCGACACAGGGGATCCACGAGCAGTACTTC. Drawing the rest from reference TRBV5-1 and TRBJ2-7, the complete variable domain is KAGVTQTPRYLIKTRGQQVTLSCSPISGHRSVSWYQQTPGQGLQFLFEYFSETQRNKGNFPGRFSGRQFSNSRSEMNVSTLELGDSALYLCASSSTQGIHEQYFGPGTRLTVT.

The chain has TRBV6-5 and TRBJ2-7; 11 nucleotides agree with TRBD1. CDR1 is MNHEY, CDR2 SVGAGI, per germline. The CDR3 sequence is 15 residues long. The V and J ends lost 6 bases and 6 bases, in that order; junction bases with no gene match: 10. The CDR3 nucleotides are TGTGCCAGCAGACCGGGACAGGGGGGCCTGGGCGAGCAGTACTTC. Residues: CASRPGQGGLGEQYF.

This chain connects TRBV28 to TRBJ1-1; 7 bases map to TRBD1. There are 15 residues in the CDR3. In germline, CDR1 is MDHEN, CDR2 SYDVKM. The V and J ends lost 4 bases and 6 bases, in that order; junction bases with no gene match: 11. CDR3 coding DNA: TGTGCCAGCAGTTCCGCGACAGGGTGGGGGGCTGAAGCTTTCTTT. Translation gives CASSSATGWGAEAFF.

The chain couples TRBV10-3 to TRBJ1-2; no clear D gene. The CDR3 is made up of 13 amino acids. The ends were cut back, 6 bases at V and 2 bases at J, with 10 bases in the middle. Germline lookup yields CDR1 ENHRY and CDR2 SYGVKD. The DNA of the CDR3 is TGTGCCATCAGCCGGGGAGGGAACTATGGCTACACCTTC. It codes for CAISRGGNYGYTF.

The chain couples TRBV27 to TRBJ1-1; 7 bases are shared with TRBD1. This CDR3 comprises 15 residues. J was trimmed by 2 bases and V by 5 bases; bases with no gene match: 8. CDR1 and CDR2 from the germline V gene are MNHEY and SMNVEV (reference sequence). CDR3 nucleotides: TGTGCCAGCAGTCCCGGGACAGCCTCCAACACTGAAGCTTTCTTT. This translates into CASSPGTASNTEAFF.

The chain has TRBV11-2 and TRBJ1-4; TRBD1 is a possible D gene (5 bases). The germline CDR1 and CDR2 sequences are SGHAT and FQNNGV. V gave up 4 bases and J gave up 7 bases, with 13 bases separating them. The CDR3 contains 14 residues. This CDR3 reads CASSSPDISEKLFF. The CDR3 DNA reads as TGTGCCAGCAGCTCCCCGGACATATCTGAAAAACTGTTTTTT.

The J gene is TRBJ2-5, the V gene TRBV5-1; D unresolved. The CDR3 is 14 residues long. Trimming cost V 2 bases and J 1 base, with 9 bases left between them. CDR1 is SGHRS, CDR2 YFSETQ, per germline. The DNA for the CDR3 is TGCGCCAGCAGCTTAGCCGTTCCCCAAGAGACCCAGTACTTC. It translates to CASSLAVPQETQYF. Full variable domain (rest looked up from reference TRBV5-1 and TRBJ2-5): KAGVTQTPRYLIKTRGQQVTLSCSPISGHRSVSWYQQTPGQGLQFLFEYFSETQRNKGNFPGRFSGRQFSNSRSEMNVSTLELGDSALYLCASSLAVPQETQYFGPGTRLLVL.

J is TRBJ2-7 and V is TRBV9; TRBD2 agrees at 11 bases. V was clipped by 3 bases and J by 3 bases; unmatched bases: 2. Germline V gene lookup returns CDR1 SGDLS and CDR2 YYNGEE. The CDR3 consists of 14 residues. The CDR3 loop is CASSGGLADYEQYF. The CDR3 DNA reads as TGTGCCAGCAGCGGGGGACTAGCGGACTACGAGCAGTACTTC.

This rearrangement joins TRBV5-1 to TRBJ1-2; D is perhaps TRBD1 (5 bases). Looked up from germline, CDR1 is SGHRS and CDR2 is YFSETQ. Deletions cut 5 bases from V and 2 bases from J, with 13 bases between. The CDR3 has 14 residues. The CDR3 DNA reads TGCGCCAGCAGAACGGGGGACGGGAACTATGGCTACACCTTC. Translated: CASRTGDGNYGYTF.

The chain uses TRBV3-1 (or the pseudogene TRBV3-2) and TRBJ1-6, with TRBD1 matching over 11 bases. The germline gives CDR1 LGHDT, CDR2 YNNKEL (reference sequence). The V and J ends lost 4 bases and 7 bases, in that order; junction bases with no gene match: 9. There are 17 residues in the CDR3. CDR3 DNA sequence: TGTGCCAGCAGCCCAGGACAGGGGGCGAATAGGAATTCACCCCTCCACTTT. Translated, it gives CASSPGQGANRNSPLHF.

The V call is TRBV27, the J call TRBJ2-5; D is perhaps TRBD2 (6 bases). Germline V gene data show CDR1 as MNHEY and CDR2 as SMNVEV (reference sequence). V was trimmed by 9 bases and J by 5 bases, leaving 16 bases between them. CDR3 length: 13 amino acids. The CDR3 DNA sequence: TGTGCCAGGGCCACCCGGGGGTCGGAGACCCAGTACTTC. This encodes CARATRGSETQYF.

This rearrangement joins TRBV29-1 to TRBJ2-7; weak D call: TRBD1 (6 bases). The germline gives CDR1 SQVTM, CDR2 ANQGSEA. This CDR3 spans 13 amino acids. V dropped 4 bases and J dropped 3 bases, with 13 bases sitting between them. CDR3 nucleotides: TGCAGCGTTGCGCAGGGGCGTATCTACGAGCAGTACTTC. This codes for CSVAQGRIYEQYF.

The chain uses TRBV3-1 (or the pseudogene TRBV3-2) and TRBJ2-4; the match to TRBD2 covers 7 bases. Germline assignment: CDR1 LGHDT and CDR2 YNNKEL (reference sequence). J gave up 9 bases and V 1 base, and 15 bases lay outside the gene matches. There are 17 residues in the CDR3. CDR3 amino acids: CASSQGGRDSPQVIQYF. The CDR3 coding sequence is TGTGCCAGCAGCCAAGGGGGGAGGGATTCACCGCAGGTCATTCAGTACTTC.

V and J are TRBV5-4 and TRBJ2-1, with D tentatively TRBD1 (6 bases). V was trimmed by 0 bases and J by 1 base, leaving 11 bases between them. CDR3 length: 16 residues. The germline V gene encodes CDR1 SGHNT and CDR2 YYREEE (reference sequence). CDR3 DNA: TGTGCCAGCAGCTTGGCCGAGAGGGGGTCCTACAATGAGCAGTTCTTC. Its protein is CASSLAERGSYNEQFF.

In regard to this clone: Sequence at one end of the junction differs from germline and may be a read error. The chain joins TRBV5-1 to TRBJ2-5; TRBD2 might be the D (5 bases). The CDR3 runs to 12 residues. Germline assignment: CDR1 SGHRS and CDR2 YFSETQ. Written as DNA, the CDR3 is TGCGCCAGCAGATTGGACTTTAACACCCAGTACTTC. Amino acids: CASRLDFNTQYF.

The chain employs TRBV2 and TRBJ2-6; 7 bases match TRBD1. The germline gives CDR1 SNHLY, CDR2 FYNNEI. The ends lost 2 bases at V and 0 bases at J; junction bases unmatched: 16. The CDR3 covers 21 residues. This chain's CDR3 is CASSELYVQGRRSSGANVLTF. In nucleotides, the CDR3 is TGTGCCAGCAGTGAATTGTACGTACAGGGGCGAAGAAGCTCTGGGGCCAACGTCCTGACTTTC.

The CDR3 reads CASSQGISGTEAFF. In DNA form, the CDR3 reads TGCGCCAGCAGCCAAGGTATATCGGGCACTGAAGCTTTCTTT. The rearrangement uses TRBV4-1 and TRBJ1-1; D remains ambiguous. Between the trimmed V and J ends, which lost 1 base and 4 bases, there was a span of 10 bases. The CDR3 has 14 residues. Per the germline V gene, CDR1 is MGHRA and CDR2 is YSYEKL.

The sample holds one count of this clone. The CDR3 region has the DNA TGTGCCAGCAGCTCGGGTGGGGGCTACACCTTC. This gives the protein CASSSGGGYTF. This chain joins TRBV7-8 and TRBJ1-2; D is undetermined. Trimming pared 4 bases from V and 8 bases from J, leaving 8 bases between. Germline V gene lookup returns CDR1 SGHVS and CDR2 FQNEAQ. This CDR3 is built from 11 residues.

The chain is built from TRBV9 and TRBJ2-5, with 11 bases lining up with TRBD2. Germline V CDR1 and CDR2: SGDLS, YYNGEE. There are 21 residues in the CDR3. After removal of 0 bases from V and 2 bases from J, the junction contained 18 bases not matched to a gene. CDR3 in amino acids: CASSVAITTSGELPDQETQYF. The CDR3 bases are TGTGCCAGCAGCGTAGCTATTACGACTAGCGGGGAGTTACCGGATCAAGAGACCCAGTACTTC.

The CDR3 reads CASSKRQENTGELFF. CDR3 bases: TGTGCCAGCAGTAAGAGACAGGAGAACACCGGGGAGCTGTTTTTT. This chain uses TRBV27 with TRBJ2-2; D possibly corresponds to TRBD1 (6 bases). Trimming removed 5 bases from V and 1 base from J, with 11 bases in between. Germline V gives CDR1 MNHEY, CDR2 SMNVEV (reference sequence). The CDR3 has 15 residues.

The rearrangement uses TRBV3-1 (or the pseudogene TRBV3-2) and TRBJ1-4, with D perhaps TRBD1 (5 bases). The CDR3 sequence is 14 residues long. V lost 1 base, J lost 4 bases, and 7 bases lay in between. Germline values: CDR1 LGHDT, CDR2 YNNKEL (reference sequence). The CDR3 DNA reads as TGTGCCAGCAGCCAAGGGGGGGGTAATGAAAAACTGTTTTTT. It encodes CASSQGGGNEKLFF.

V is TRBV2 and J is TRBJ1-5; D perhaps matches TRBD1 (6 bases). CDR1 is SNHLY, CDR2 FYNNEI, per germline. V dropped 5 bases and J dropped 5 bases, with 13 bases sitting between them. This CDR3 has 14 residues. The CDR3 DNA reads TGTGCCAGCAGTCCTCAGGGGCCCGATCAGCCCCAGCATTTT. This sequence encodes CASSPQGPDQPQHF.